This T cell receptor beta chain stems from a study of blood T cell repertoires in COVID-19. The Seattle site enrolled patients during active infection and followed them longitudinally. This clone was picked up one time. The sample holds other DNA sequences that translate to the same CDR3. The assay was immunoSEQ multiplex PCR, and TCRdb's table has in-frame clones only and misses some. The profile shows approximately 480,000 clones, roughly 89% of them singletons. Sequences were obtained from peripheral blood. The TCR sequence derives from a man between 18 and 35 years old with COVID-19, enrolled during active disease.

This CDR3 reads CASSPTGGSYEQYF. In nucleotides, the CDR3 is TGTGCCAGCTCACCCACCGGGGGATCCTACGAGCAGTACTTC. The chain is built from TRBV18 and TRBJ2-7; D perhaps matches TRBD2 (6 bases). V lost 3 bases, J lost 1 base, and 10 bases lay in between. The CDR3 loop spans 14 amino acids. Germline values: CDR1 KGHSH, CDR2 LQKENI.